The present TCR beta chain was sequenced within a study of identical twins. TCRdb called the 5' RACE reads again in MiXCR, with one record for every CDR3 protein. The sample has approximately 230,000 distinct CDR3 sequences, 6.5% seen once. This clonotype appeared many times. This sample was also put to use in a study of T cells expressing NK-cell markers.

The sample taken for sequencing was CD8+ T cells sorted from blood. This receptor was obtained from a woman in her late teens or twenties in good health.

The CDR3 here is CASTLRVNEQFF. The DNA for the CDR3 is TGTGCCAGCACGTTGCGGGTTAATGAGCAGTTCTTC. This chain uses TRBV12-3 or TRBV12-4 with TRBJ2-1, with D tentatively TRBD2 (5 bases). The CDR3 has 12 amino acids. Trimming removed 7 bases from V and 7 bases from J, with 11 bases in between.